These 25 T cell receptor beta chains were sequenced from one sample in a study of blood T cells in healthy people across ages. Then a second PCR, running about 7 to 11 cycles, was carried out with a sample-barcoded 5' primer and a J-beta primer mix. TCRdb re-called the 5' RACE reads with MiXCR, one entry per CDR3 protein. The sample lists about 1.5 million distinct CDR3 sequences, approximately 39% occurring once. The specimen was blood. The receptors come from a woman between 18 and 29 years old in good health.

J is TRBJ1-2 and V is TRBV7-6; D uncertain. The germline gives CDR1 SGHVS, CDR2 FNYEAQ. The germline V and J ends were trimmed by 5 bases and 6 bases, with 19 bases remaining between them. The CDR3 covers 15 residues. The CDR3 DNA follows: TGTGCCAGCAGCCCAGACATGGGCGGTTGGCATGGCTACACCTTC. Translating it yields CASSPDMGGWHGYTF.

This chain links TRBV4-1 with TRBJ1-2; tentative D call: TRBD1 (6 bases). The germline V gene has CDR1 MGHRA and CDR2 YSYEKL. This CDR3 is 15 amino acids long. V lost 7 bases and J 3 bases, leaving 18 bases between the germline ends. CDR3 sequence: CASNHFGGADYGYTF. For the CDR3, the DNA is TGCGCCAGCAACCACTTCGGGGGGGCAGACTATGGCTACACCTTC.

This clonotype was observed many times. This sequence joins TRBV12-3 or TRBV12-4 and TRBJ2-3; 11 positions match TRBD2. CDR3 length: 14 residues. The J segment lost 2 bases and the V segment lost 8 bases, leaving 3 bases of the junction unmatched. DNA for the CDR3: TGTGCCAGCCGACTAGCGGGGCCCACAGATACGCAGTATTTT. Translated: CASRLAGPTDTQYF.

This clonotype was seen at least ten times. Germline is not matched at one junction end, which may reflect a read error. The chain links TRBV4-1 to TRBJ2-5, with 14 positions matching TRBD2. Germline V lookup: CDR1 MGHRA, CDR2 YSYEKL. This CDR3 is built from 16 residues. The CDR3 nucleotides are TGTGCCAGCAGCCAAGGGACTAGCGGGGGTCAAGAGACCCAGTACTTC. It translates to CASSQGTSGGQETQYF.

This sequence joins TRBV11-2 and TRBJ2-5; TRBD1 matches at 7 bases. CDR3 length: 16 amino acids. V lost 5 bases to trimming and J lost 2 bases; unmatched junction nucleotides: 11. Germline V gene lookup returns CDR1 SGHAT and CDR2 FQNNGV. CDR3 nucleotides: TGTGCCAGCAGCCCAGGGGTAGGGGGCGATCAAGAGACCCAGTACTTC. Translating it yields CASSPGVGGDQETQYF.

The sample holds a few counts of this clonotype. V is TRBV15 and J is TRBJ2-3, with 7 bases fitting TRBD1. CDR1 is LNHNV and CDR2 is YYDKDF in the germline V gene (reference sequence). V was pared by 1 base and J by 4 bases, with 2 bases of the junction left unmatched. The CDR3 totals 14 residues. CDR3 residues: CATSRGQGADTQYF. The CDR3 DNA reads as TGTGCCACCAGCAGAGGACAGGGAGCAGATACGCAGTATTTT.

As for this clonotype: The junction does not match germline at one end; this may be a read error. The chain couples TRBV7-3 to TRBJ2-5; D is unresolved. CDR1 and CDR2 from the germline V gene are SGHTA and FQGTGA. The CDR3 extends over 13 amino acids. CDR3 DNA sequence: TGTGCCAGCAGCTTAAGCGAGCAAGGGACCCAGTACTTC. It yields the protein CASSLSEQGTQYF.

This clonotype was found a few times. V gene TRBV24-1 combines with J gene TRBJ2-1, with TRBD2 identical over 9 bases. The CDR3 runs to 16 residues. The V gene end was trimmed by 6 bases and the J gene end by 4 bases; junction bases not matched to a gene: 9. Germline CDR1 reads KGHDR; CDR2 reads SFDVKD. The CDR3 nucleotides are TGTGCCACCAGTTCCCGAGGGACTAGCCGGTACAATGAGCAGTTCTTC. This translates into CATSSRGTSRYNEQFF.

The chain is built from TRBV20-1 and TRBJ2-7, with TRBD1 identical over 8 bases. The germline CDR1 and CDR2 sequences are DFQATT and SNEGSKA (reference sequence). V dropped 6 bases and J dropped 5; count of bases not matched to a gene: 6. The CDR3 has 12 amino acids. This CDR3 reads CSAYDRGDEQYF. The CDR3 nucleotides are TGCAGTGCGTACGACAGGGGCGACGAGCAGTACTTC.

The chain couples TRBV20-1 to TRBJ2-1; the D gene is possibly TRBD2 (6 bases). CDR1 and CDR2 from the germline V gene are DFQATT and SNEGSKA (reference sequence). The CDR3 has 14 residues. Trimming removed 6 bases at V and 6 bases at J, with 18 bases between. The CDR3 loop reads CSATAGSQVNEQFF. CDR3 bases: TGCAGTGCAACTGCCGGGAGCCAGGTCAATGAGCAGTTCTTC.

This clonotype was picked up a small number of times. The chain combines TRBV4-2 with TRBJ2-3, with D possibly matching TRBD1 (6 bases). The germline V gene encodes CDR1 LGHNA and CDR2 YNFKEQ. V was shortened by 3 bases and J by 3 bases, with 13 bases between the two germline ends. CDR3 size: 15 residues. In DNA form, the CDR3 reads TGTGCCAGCAGCCAGGAACAGGGAACGACAGATACGCAGTATTTT. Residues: CASSQEQGTTDTQYF.

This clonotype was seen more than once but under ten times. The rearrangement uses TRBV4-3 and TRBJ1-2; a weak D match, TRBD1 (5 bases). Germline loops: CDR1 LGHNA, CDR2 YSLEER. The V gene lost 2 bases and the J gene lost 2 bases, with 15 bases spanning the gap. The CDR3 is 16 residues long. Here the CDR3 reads CASSQTRQSPNYGYTF. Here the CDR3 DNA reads TGCGCCAGCAGCCAAACCCGACAGTCCCCCAACTATGGCTACACCTTC.

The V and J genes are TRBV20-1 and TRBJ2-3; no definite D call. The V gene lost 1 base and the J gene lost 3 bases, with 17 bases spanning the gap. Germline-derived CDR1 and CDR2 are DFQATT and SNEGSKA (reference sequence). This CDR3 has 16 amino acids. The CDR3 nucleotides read TGCAGTGCTAGAGCGCGAAGCAGCCCAAATACAGATACGCAGTATTTT. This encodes CSARARSSPNTDTQYF.

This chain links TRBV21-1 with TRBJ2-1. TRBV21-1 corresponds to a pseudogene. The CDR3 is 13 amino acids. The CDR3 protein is CASSKFHGDEQFF. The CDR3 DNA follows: TGTGCCAGCAGCAAATTCCATGGGGATGAGCAGTTCTTC.

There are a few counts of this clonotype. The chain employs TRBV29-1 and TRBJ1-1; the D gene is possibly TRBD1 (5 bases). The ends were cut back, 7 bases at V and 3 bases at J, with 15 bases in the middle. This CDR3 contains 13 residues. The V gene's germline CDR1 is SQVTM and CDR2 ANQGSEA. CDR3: CSGGTLVDTEAFF. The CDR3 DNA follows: TGCAGCGGGGGGACGTTGGTCGACACTGAAGCTTTCTTT.

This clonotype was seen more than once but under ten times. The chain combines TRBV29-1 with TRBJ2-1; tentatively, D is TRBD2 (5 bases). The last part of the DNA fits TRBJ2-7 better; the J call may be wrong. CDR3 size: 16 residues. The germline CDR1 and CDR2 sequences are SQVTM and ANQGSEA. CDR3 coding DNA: TGCAGCGTTGGGGCCCCCGGTCAGCGGTTCTACAATGAGCAGTACTTC. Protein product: CSVGAPGQRFYNEQYF.

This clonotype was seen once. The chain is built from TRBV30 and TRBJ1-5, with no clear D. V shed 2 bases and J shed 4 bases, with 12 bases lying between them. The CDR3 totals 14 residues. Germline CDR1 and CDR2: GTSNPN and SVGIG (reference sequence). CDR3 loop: CAWSRMRANQPQHF. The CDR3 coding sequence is TGTGCCTGGAGTCGAATGCGGGCAAATCAGCCCCAGCATTTT.

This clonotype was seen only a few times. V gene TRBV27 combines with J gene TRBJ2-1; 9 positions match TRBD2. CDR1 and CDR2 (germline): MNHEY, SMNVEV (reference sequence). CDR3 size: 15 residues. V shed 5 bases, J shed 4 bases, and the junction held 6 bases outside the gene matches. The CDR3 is CASSEPTSGYNEQFF. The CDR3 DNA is TGTGCCAGCAGTGAGCCAACTAGCGGGTACAATGAGCAGTTCTTC.

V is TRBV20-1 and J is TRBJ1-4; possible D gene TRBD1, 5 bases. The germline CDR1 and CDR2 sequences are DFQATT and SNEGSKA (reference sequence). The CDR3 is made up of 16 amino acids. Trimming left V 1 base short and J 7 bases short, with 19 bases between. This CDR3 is CSARASEGRGVEKLFF. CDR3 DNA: TGCAGTGCTAGAGCTAGCGAGGGAAGAGGGGTTGAAAAACTGTTTTTT.

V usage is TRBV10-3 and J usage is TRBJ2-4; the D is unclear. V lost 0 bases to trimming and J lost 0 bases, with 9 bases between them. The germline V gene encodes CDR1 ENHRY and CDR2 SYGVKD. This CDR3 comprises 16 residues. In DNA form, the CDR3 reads TGTGCCATCAGTGAGTCTTGGTCCTTAGCCAAAAACATTCAGTACTTC. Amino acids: CAISESWSLAKNIQYF.

CDR3 sequence reads: CASRGKGAAFF. The CDR3 nucleotides read TGTGCCAGCAGAGGTAAAGGGGCAGCTTTCTTT. The V and J genes are TRBV6-5 and TRBJ1-1; tentatively, D is TRBD1 (5 bases). Germline-derived CDR1 and CDR2 are MNHEY and SVGAGI. CDR3 length equals 11 residues. Trimming took off 6 bases at V and 10 bases at J, with 12 bases between the two ends.

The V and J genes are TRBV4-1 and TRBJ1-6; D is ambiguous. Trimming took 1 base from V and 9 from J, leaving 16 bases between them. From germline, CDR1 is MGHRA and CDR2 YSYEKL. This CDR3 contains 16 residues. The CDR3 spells CASSQVVVDAVSPLHF. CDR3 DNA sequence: TGCGCCAGCAGCCAAGTCGTTGTGGATGCGGTTTCACCCCTCCACTTT.

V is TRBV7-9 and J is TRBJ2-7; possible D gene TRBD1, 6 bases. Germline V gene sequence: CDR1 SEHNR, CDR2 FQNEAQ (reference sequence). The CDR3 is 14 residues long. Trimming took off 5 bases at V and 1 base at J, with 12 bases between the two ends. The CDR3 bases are TGTGCCAGCAGCAAGGGGGTTTTATCCTACGAGCAGTACTTC. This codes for CASSKGVLSYEQYF.

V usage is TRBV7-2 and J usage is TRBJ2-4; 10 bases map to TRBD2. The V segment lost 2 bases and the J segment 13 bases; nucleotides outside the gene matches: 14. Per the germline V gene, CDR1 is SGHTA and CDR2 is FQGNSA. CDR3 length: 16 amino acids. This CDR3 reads CASSLSRTSGHNEQYF. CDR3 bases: TGTGCCAGCAGCTTATCCCGGACTAGCGGCCACAATGAGCAGTACTTC.

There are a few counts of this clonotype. CDR3 DNA sequence: TGTGCCAGCAGTCCCCCGGACAGCTATGGCTACACCTTC. It is translated as CASSPPDSYGYTF. The V call is TRBV12-3 or TRBV12-4, the J call TRBJ1-2, with a possible D match to TRBD1 (6 bases). Trimming left V 5 bases short and J 4 bases short, with 11 bases between. This CDR3 comprises 13 residues.